The 8 T cell receptor beta chains below were found in one sample sequenced in a study of blood T cell repertoires in COVID-19. Data came from immunoSEQ multiplex PCR; TCRdb stores just in-frame clones and leaves some out. The repertoire holds some 240,000 clones, with about 93% as singletons. Sample: peripheral blood. These receptors were taken from a man between 60 and 75 years old with COVID-19, enrolled during active disease.

The J gene is TRBJ2-3, the V gene TRBV7-2; TRBD1 matches at 8 bases. Per germline, CDR1 SGHTA and CDR2 FQGNSA. V shed 5 bases and J 4 bases; nucleotides not matched to a gene: 8. The CDR3 spans 15 residues. The CDR3 reads CASSPWGQVADTQYF. CDR3 sequence (DNA): TGTGCCAGCAGCCCATGGGGACAGGTGGCAGATACGCAGTATTTT.

CDR3 nucleotide sequence: TGTGCCAGCAGAGCTCTAGGACAGGGCCGTGAAAAACTGTTTTTT. This gives the protein CASRALGQGREKLFF. V is TRBV25-1 and J is TRBJ1-4; TRBD1 aligns across 8 bases. With 6 bases clipped from V and 7 bases from J, the junction kept 10 bases outside the gene matches. The CDR3 is 15 residues long. Germline loops: CDR1 MGHDK, CDR2 SYGVNS.

The gene calls are TRBV7-9 and TRBJ1-6; D is unresolved. The CDR3 length is 14 residues. Germline CDR1 is SEHNR and CDR2 is FQNEAQ (reference sequence). The ends were cut back, 1 base at V and 9 bases at J, with 10 bases in the middle. The CDR3 loop reads CASSLDLWSSPLHF. DNA of the CDR3: TGTGCCAGCAGCTTAGACCTATGGAGTTCACCCCTCCACTTT.

The chain employs TRBV11-2 and TRBJ1-2; 8 nucleotides match TRBD1. V lost 6 bases to trimming and J lost 8 bases; unmatched junction nucleotides: 11. CDR1 and CDR2 (germline): SGHAT, FQNNGV. The CDR3 totals 14 residues. The CDR3: CASSTGGAPGGYTF. CDR3 nucleotides: TGTGCCAGCAGTACAGGGGGAGCCCCGGGAGGCTACACCTTC.

The chain is built from TRBV19 and TRBJ2-1; TRBD2 matches at 8 bases. The CDR3 has 16 amino acids. Losses at the gene ends were 6 bases for V and 2 bases for J; bases not matched to a gene: 9. The germline gives CDR1 LNHDA, CDR2 SQIVND (reference sequence). The CDR3 protein is CASSPGHGGAYNEQFF. CDR3 nucleotide sequence: TGTGCCAGTAGCCCCGGTCACGGGGGGGCCTACAATGAGCAGTTCTTC. Drawing the rest from reference TRBV19 and TRBJ2-1, the complete variable domain is DGGITQSPKYLFRKEGQNVTLSCEQNLNHDAMYWYRQDPGQGLRLIYYSQIVNDFQKGDIAEGYSVSREKKESFPLTVTSAQKNPTAFYLCASSPGHGGAYNEQFFGPGTRLTVL.

The chain has TRBV3-1 (or the pseudogene TRBV3-2) and TRBJ1-3, with 9 bases matching TRBD1. Looked up from germline, CDR1 is LGHDT and CDR2 is YNNKEL (reference sequence). The CDR3 contains 16 residues. V gave up 0 bases and J gave up 4 bases; unmatched junction bases: 4. CDR3 bases: TGTGCCAGCAGCCAAGAACAGGGGGCGCGCGGAAACACCATATATTTT. Amino acids: CASSQEQGARGNTIYF.

This sequence joins TRBV11-2 and TRBJ1-2; D might be TRBD1 (6 bases). The germline V gene encodes CDR1 SGHAT and CDR2 FQNNGV. This CDR3 is built from 14 residues. V was shortened by 2 bases and J by 1 base, with 8 bases between the two germline ends. The CDR3 region is CASSLTGLNYGYTF. CDR3 in DNA: TGTGCCAGCAGCTTAACAGGGCTTAACTATGGCTACACCTTC.

This CDR3 is CAWSVQGGKNTEAFF. CDR3 nucleotides: TGTGCCTGGAGTGTACAGGGCGGAAAGAACACTGAAGCTTTCTTT. The gene calls are TRBV30 and TRBJ1-1; tentatively, D is TRBD1 (6 bases). This CDR3 contains 15 residues. Trimming shortened V by 0 bases and J by 1 base, and 12 bases separated the two germline ends. The germline V gene has CDR1 GTSNPN and CDR2 SVGIG (reference sequence).